These 20 T cell receptor beta chains share one sample of origin, sequenced in a study of shared clonotypes between healthy human individuals. Clones were read by immunoSEQ multiplex PCR, and TCRdb kept only the in-frame ones, dropping some. The sample contains 850,000 to 1,100,000 clones, roughly 80% of which appear only once. Material: memory CD4+ T cells from PBMCs. Subset indicated: CD45RA-negative fraction. Receptor source: a man between 18 and 35 years old in good health. Some clones in this sample may be carry-over from other donors' samples.

There are a few counts of this clone. V is TRBV4-1 and J is TRBJ1-2; 7 bases agree with TRBD1. Trimming at V came to 3 bases and at J to 4 bases, leaving 2 bases not matched to a gene. CDR3 size: 13 residues. Germline CDR1 MGHRA, CDR2 YSYEKL. CDR3 nucleotides: TGCGCCAGCAGCCAGGACAGGTTCTATGGCTACACCTTC. Translated: CASSQDRFYGYTF.

The chain combines TRBV9 with TRBJ2-7; weak D call: TRBD2 (6 bases). From germline, CDR1 is SGDLS and CDR2 YYNGEE. The CDR3 extends over 15 amino acids. The ends were cut back, 0 bases at V and 2 bases at J, with 12 bases in the middle. The DNA for the CDR3 is TGTGCCAGCAGCGTAGTGGGGGACTTCACCTACGAGCAGTACTTC. It yields the protein CASSVVGDFTYEQYF.

The CDR3, as DNA: TGTGCCAGCAGTCAAGGGACTAGCGGGAGTTTAAGTTCCTACAATGAGCAGTTCTTC. This encodes CASSQGTSGSLSSYNEQFF. The rearrangement uses TRBV6-1 and TRBJ2-1; 14 bases map to TRBD2. The CDR3 sequence is 19 residues long. Trimming at V came to 5 bases and at J to 1 base, leaving 10 bases not matched to a gene. CDR1 and CDR2 from the germline V gene are MNHNS and SASEGT.

The chain recombines TRBV28 with TRBJ2-2; D unresolved. This CDR3 is built from 13 residues. In germline, CDR1 is MDHEN, CDR2 SYDVKM. V lost 8 bases and J 2 bases, leaving 9 bases between the germline ends. In DNA form, the CDR3 reads TGTGCCAGCCAACAGACAAACACCGGGGAGCTGTTTTTT. Translated: CASQQTNTGELFF.

V is TRBV7-8 and J is TRBJ2-1; 8 nucleotides line up with TRBD2. CDR1 and CDR2 (germline): SGHVS, FQNEAQ. The CDR3 sequence is 17 residues long. The ends lost 1 base at V and 3 bases at J; junction bases unmatched: 8. The CDR3 here is CASSLGAAGEGYNEQFF. CDR3 nucleotides: TGTGCCAGCAGCTTAGGGGCAGCGGGAGAAGGCTACAATGAGCAGTTCTTC.

Points on this clone: Mismatch with germline at one junction end may stem from a read error. The chain links TRBV30 to TRBJ1-2; tentative D call: TRBD1 (6 bases). The CDR3 runs to 14 residues. CDR1 is GTSNPN, CDR2 SVGIG, per germline (reference sequence). The CDR3 sequence: CAWSGYRVNYGCTF. CDR3 coding DNA: TGTGCCTGGAGTGGGTACAGGGTTAACTATGGCTGCACCTTC. Supplemented by reference TRBV30 and TRBJ1-2, the full variable domain reads SQTIHQWPATLVQPVGSPLSLECTVEGTSNPNLYWYRQAAGRGLQLLFYSVGIGQISSEVPQNLSASRPQDRQFILSSKKLLLSDSGFYLCAWSGYRVNYGCTFGSGTRLTVV.

The chain has TRBV6-5 and TRBJ2-5; 12 nucleotides line up with TRBD2. CDR1 MNHEY and CDR2 SVGAGI come from the germline V gene. The CDR3 totals 16 residues. With V trimmed by 0 bases and J by 4 bases, 3 bases remained unmatched. As DNA, the CDR3 is TGTGCCAGCAGTTACTCCGGACTAGCGGGGTCAGAGACCCAGTACTTC. Residues: CASSYSGLAGSETQYF.

The genes are TRBV9 and TRBJ2-1, with 8 bases aligning to TRBD2. The CDR3 spans 15 residues. The germline CDR1 and CDR2 sequences are SGDLS and YYNGEE. After removal of 4 bases from V and 2 bases from J, the junction contained 5 bases not matched to a gene. CDR3 nucleotides: TGTGCCAGCAGCCCAACTAGCGGAGCCTACAATGAGCAGTTCTTC. Its translation is CASSPTSGAYNEQFF.

The rearrangement uses TRBV29-1 and TRBJ2-5; D uncertain. The germline gives CDR1 SQVTM, CDR2 ANQGSEA. This CDR3 has 14 residues. V was shortened by 5 bases and J by 2 bases, with 15 bases between the two germline ends. In nucleotides, the CDR3 is TGCAGCGTTAACCTCCTACTATTACAAGAGACCCAGTACTTC. Residues: CSVNLLLLQETQYF.

This clone was observed once. V gene TRBV5-1 combines with J gene TRBJ2-2, with D possibly TRBD2 on 5 matching bases. Germline V gene sequence: CDR1 SGHRS, CDR2 YFSETQ. This CDR3 has 13 residues. Trimming pared 7 bases from V and 5 bases from J, leaving 12 bases between. The CDR3 region has the DNA TGCGCCAGCCGGGGTGTCGGGACCGGGGAGCTGTTTTTT. Protein product: CASRGVGTGELFF.

This clone showed up just a few times. The genes are TRBV7-7 and TRBJ2-7, with TRBD1 identical over 7 bases. This CDR3 comprises 12 residues. Germline V gene data show CDR1 as SSHAT and CDR2 as FNYEAQ (reference sequence). J gave up 7 bases and V 4 bases, and 4 bases lay outside the gene matches. The CDR3 DNA follows: TGTGCCAGCAGCTCCACAGGGGCGGAGCAGTACTTC. Translating gives CASSSTGAEQYF.

The chain uses TRBV7-6 and TRBJ2-7, with no clear D. The V end was cut by 3 bases, the J end by 6 bases, with 9 bases between. Germline-derived CDR1 and CDR2 are SGHVS and FNYEAQ. The CDR3 consists of 12 residues. DNA for the CDR3: TGTGCCAGCAGCTTTGGAAAGGGCGAGCAGTACTTC. As protein: CASSFGKGEQYF.

The chain carries TRBV6-4 and TRBJ1-2, with D possibly matching TRBD1 (5 bases). V dropped 5 bases and J dropped 4 bases, with 11 bases sitting between them. The CDR3 length is 13 residues. The V gene's germline CDR1 is MRHNA and CDR2 SNTAGT. DNA of the CDR3: TGTGCCAGCAGTAATACAGGTTCCTATGGCTACACCTTC. It is translated as CASSNTGSYGYTF.

A few counts support this clone. This chain uses TRBV6-5 with TRBJ1-1, with D possibly matching TRBD1 (5 bases). The V and J ends lost 2 bases and 7 bases respectively, with 11 bases between them. The CDR3 consists of 13 residues. Germline CDR1 and CDR2: MNHEY and SVGAGI. CDR3 nucleotide sequence: TGTGCCAGCAGTTACCGGGACGGGCTTGAAGCTTTCTTT. Translating it yields CASSYRDGLEAFF.

This clone turned up a few times. The CDR3: CSASTGGAQYF. In nucleotides, the CDR3 is TGCAGTGCTAGCACTGGAGGCGCGCAGTATTTT. This rearrangement joins TRBV20-1 to TRBJ2-3; TRBD2 might be the D (5 bases). Germline CDR1 reads DFQATT; CDR2 reads SNEGSKA (reference sequence). The V end was cut by 3 bases, the J end by 10 bases, with 11 bases between. This CDR3 is built from 11 residues.

The chain uses TRBV28 and TRBJ2-3; 12 bases fit TRBD2. The J segment lost 4 bases and the V segment lost 4 bases, leaving 9 bases of the junction unmatched. CDR1 is MDHEN, CDR2 SYDVKM, per germline. The CDR3 spans 17 residues. CDR3 sequence reads: CASSSSSGRAHSDTQYF. The DNA of the CDR3 is TGTGCCAGCAGTTCCTCTAGCGGGAGGGCGCATTCAGATACGCAGTATTTT.

The chain recombines TRBV5-6 with TRBJ1-2; tentatively, D is TRBD1 (5 bases). Germline CDR1 SGHDT, CDR2 YYEEEE. CDR3 size: 14 residues. Trimming removed 4 bases at V and 4 bases at J, with 14 bases between. The CDR3 nucleotides are TGTGCCAGCAGCCGCCGGGAGGGACCCTATGGCTACACCTTC. Protein sequence: CASSRREGPYGYTF.

This clone was recorded many times. This CDR3 reads CASSFFAGTYEQYF. CDR3 DNA: TGTGCCAGCAGTTTTTTCGCAGGGACCTACGAGCAGTACTTC. V is TRBV28 and J is TRBJ2-7, with a weak D call TRBD1 (5 bases). Germline CDR1 MDHEN, CDR2 SYDVKM. CDR3 length: 14 residues. V was cut by 3 bases and J by 2 bases, with 11 bases left in between.

The chain links TRBV19 to TRBJ2-1; D call uncertain. The germline gives CDR1 LNHDA, CDR2 SQIVND (reference sequence). V was trimmed by 5 bases and J by 6 bases, leaving 14 bases between them. CDR3 size: 14 residues. DNA of the CDR3: TGTGCCAGTAGTCCAGCCCTCAGGTTCAATGAGCAGTTCTTC. Translation gives CASSPALRFNEQFF.

J is TRBJ2-5 and V is TRBV10-3; no clear D. The length of the CDR3 is 13 residues. The germline V gene has CDR1 ENHRY and CDR2 SYGVKD. V was trimmed by 3 bases and J by 1 base, leaving 6 bases between them. The CDR3 DNA is TGTGCCATCAGTGATGCCAGCCAAGAGACCCAGTACTTC. Amino acid sequence: CAISDASQETQYF.